This is a list of T cell receptor beta chains from one sample in a study of CD8+ T cells in alopecia areata. Measured with immunoSEQ multiplex PCR; TCRdb has only the in-frame clones, and not every one. The sample yields 150,000 to 200,000 clones, roughly 64% seen once. The specimen comprised CD8+ T cells sorted from blood, sampled at week 24, from a patient treated with tofacitinib. The receptors here all came from a human donor with alopecia areata. CDR3s include the opening cysteine and the closing phenylalanine or tryptophan. The order of the fields is clone size, J gene, D gene, CDR3 length, V gene, CDR3 DNA, CDR3 protein. D genes are given only for firm matches. Clone size is shown for a subset of rows, as once, few, many or a class of expanded clone.

size: -
J: TRBJ1-4
D: TRBD1
length: 16
V: TRBV18
DNA: TGTGCCAGCTCACCACCCTGGACAGGGAGTAGCGAAAAACTGTTTTTT
CDR3: CASSPPWTGSSEKLFF

size: -
J: TRBJ2-5
D: TRBD1
length: 15
V: TRBV6-5
DNA: TGTGCCAGCATCCCGAGGTGGACAGGGGAAGAGACCCAGTACTTC
CDR3: CASIPRWTGEETQYF

size: few
J: TRBJ2-3
D: -
length: 12
V: TRBV11-2
DNA: TGTGCCCTAGGGGAAACCACAGATACGCAGTATTTT
CDR3: CALGETTDTQYF

size: -
J: TRBJ1-3
D: -
length: 14
V: TRBV2
DNA: TGTGCCAGCATACTTACTGAGTCTGGAAACACCATATATTTT
CDR3: CASILTESGNTIYF

size: -
J: TRBJ1-5
D: -
length: 15
V: TRBV5-1
DNA: TGCGCCAGCAGGACAGACCTTGGAAGCAATCAGCCCCAGCATTTT
CDR3: CASRTDLGSNQPQHF

size: few
J: TRBJ2-2
D: -
length: 15
V: TRBV7-2
DNA: TGTGCCAGCAGCCTCAGGGCCCCGAACACCGGGGAGCTGTTTTTT
CDR3: CASSLRAPNTGELFF

size: -
J: TRBJ2-7
D: TRBD1
length: 13
V: TRBV6-5
DNA: TGTGCCAGCAGCGGCGGGACAGGCTACGAGCAGTACTTC
CDR3: CASSGGTGYEQYF

size: -
J: TRBJ1-5
D: -
length: 16
V: TRBV30
DNA: TGTGCCTGGAGTGTTGGTGCAGTTGGGGGGAATCAGCCCCAGCATTTT
CDR3: CAWSVGAVGGNQPQHF

size: -
J: TRBJ1-1
D: -
length: 11
V: TRBV20-1
DNA: TGCAGTGCTAAGGACTACACTGAAGCTTTCTTT
CDR3: CSAKDYTEAFF

size: -
J: TRBJ1-6
D: -
length: 12
V: TRBV7-9
DNA: TGTGCCAGCAGAAGTGGGAATTCACCCCTCCACTTT
CDR3: CASRSGNSPLHF

size: -
J: TRBJ2-2
D: TRBD2
length: 17
V: TRBV13
DNA: TGTGCCAGCAGCTTAGGCCTGGCTAGCGGGAACACCGGGGAGCTGTTTTTT
CDR3: CASSLGLASGNTGELFF